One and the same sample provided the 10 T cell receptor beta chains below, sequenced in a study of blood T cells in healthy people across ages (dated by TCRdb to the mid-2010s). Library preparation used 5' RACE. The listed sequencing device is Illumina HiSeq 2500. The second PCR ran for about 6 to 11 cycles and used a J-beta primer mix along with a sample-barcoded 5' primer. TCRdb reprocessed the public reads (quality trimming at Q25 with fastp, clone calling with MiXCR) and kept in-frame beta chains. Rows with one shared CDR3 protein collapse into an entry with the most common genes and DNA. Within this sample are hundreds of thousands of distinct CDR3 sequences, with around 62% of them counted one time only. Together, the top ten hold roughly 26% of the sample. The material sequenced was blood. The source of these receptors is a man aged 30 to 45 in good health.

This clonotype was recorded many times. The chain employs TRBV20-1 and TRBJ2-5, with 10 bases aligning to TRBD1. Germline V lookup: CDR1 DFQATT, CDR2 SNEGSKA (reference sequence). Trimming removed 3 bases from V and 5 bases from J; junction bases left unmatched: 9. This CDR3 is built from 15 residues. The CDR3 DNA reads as TGCAGTGCTAGCTCGCCGACAGGGGGCGCCGAGACCCAGTACTTC. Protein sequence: CSASSPTGGAETQYF.

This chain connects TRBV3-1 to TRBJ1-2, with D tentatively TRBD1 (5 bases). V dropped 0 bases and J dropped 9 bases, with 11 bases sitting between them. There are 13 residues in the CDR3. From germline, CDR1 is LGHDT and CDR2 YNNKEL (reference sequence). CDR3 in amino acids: CASSQERRGRYTF. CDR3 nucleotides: TGTGCCAGCAGCCAAGAAAGGAGGGGACGCTACACCTTC.

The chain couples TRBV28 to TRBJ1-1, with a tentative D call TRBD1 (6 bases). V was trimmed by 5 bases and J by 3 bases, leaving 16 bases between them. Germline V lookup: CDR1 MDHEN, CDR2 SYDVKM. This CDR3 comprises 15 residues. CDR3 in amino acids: CASSRQDRRHTEAFF. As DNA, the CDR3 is TGTGCCAGCAGTAGACAGGACCGCCGACACACTGAAGCTTTCTTT.

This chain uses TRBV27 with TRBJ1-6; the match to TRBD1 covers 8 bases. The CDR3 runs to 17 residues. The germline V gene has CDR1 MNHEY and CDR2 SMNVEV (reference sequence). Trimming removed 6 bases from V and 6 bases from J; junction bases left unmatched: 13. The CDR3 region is CASSLGQGALFNSPLHF. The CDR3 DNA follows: TGTGCCAGCAGCCTAGGCCAGGGGGCTCTGTTTAATTCACCCCTCCACTTT.

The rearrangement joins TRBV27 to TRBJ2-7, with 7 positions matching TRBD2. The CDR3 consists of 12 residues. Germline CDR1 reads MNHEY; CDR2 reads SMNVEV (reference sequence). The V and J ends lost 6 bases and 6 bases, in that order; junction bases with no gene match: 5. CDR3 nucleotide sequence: TGTGCCAGCAGAAGGGACTACGGCGAGCAGTACTTC. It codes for CASRRDYGEQYF.

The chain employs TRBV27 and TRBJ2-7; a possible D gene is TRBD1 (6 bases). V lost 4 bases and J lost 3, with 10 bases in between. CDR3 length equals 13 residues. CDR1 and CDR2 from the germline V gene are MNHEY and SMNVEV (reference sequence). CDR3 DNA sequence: TGTGCCAGCAGTTCAAAACAGGGCTACGAGCAGTACTTC. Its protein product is CASSSKQGYEQYF.

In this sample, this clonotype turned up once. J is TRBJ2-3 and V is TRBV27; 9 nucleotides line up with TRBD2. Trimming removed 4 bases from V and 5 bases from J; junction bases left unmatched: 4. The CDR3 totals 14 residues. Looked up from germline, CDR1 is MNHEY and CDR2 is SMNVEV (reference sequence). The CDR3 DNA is TGTGCCAGCAGTTACGGACTAGCGCAAGATACGCAGTATTTT. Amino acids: CASSYGLAQDTQYF.

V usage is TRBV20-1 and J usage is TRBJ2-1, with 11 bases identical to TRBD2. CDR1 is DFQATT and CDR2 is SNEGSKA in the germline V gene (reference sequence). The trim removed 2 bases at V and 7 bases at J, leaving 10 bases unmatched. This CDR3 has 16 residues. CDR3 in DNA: TGCAGTGCTAGAAAACTAGCGGGGGACCCTTGGAATGAGCAGTTCTTC. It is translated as CSARKLAGDPWNEQFF.

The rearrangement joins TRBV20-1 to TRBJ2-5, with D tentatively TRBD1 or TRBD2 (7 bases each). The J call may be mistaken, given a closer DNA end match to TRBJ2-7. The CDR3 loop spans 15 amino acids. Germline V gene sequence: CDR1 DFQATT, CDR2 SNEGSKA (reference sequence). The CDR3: CSANAGDRAIHEQYF. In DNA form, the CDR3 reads TGCAGTGCCAACGCGGGGGACAGAGCTATCCACGAGCAGTACTTC.

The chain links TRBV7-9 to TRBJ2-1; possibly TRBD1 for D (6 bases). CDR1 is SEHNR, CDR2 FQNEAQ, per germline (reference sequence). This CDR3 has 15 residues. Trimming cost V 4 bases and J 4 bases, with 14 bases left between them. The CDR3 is CASSSRPGEYNEQFF. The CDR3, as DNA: TGTGCCAGCAGCTCGAGGCCAGGGGAGTACAATGAGCAGTTCTTC.